This T cell receptor beta chain is drawn from a study of T cells in Graves' hyperthyroidism and ophthalmopathy. Amplification of TCR beta CDR3 regions was performed using RNA transcripts as template. RT-PCR in the first round (using the HTBI primer set) targeted the TCR CDR3. TCRdb re-called the multiplex PCR reads with MiXCR, one entry per CDR3 protein. The table records about 560,000 distinct CDR3 sequences, less than 20% of them present only once. This clonotype was seen many times. Patients with uncontrolled infections, other autoimmune diseases, pregnancy or lactation were excluded. CDR1 is MDHEN, CDR2 SYDVKM, per germline. V was cut by 7 bases and J by 1 base, with 17 bases left in between. This CDR3 has 15 residues.

The V call is TRBV28, the J call TRBJ2-7; tentatively, D is TRBD1 or TRBD2 (7 bases each). Sequenced: blood. This TCR came from a woman aged 25 to 39 with Graves' hyperthyroidism. The DNA for the CDR3 is TGTGCCAGCACACCAGCAGGGGGGGCGTCCTACGAGCAGTACTTC. Translating it yields CASTPAGGASYEQYF.